These 10 T cell receptor beta chains were sequenced from one sample in a study of prognosis after radiotherapy for stage I lung cancer. Researchers used two-round multiplex PCR to amplify TCR beta CDR3 starting from genomic DNA. Round one of PCR was performed, and it used primers specific to each TRBV and TRBJ gene. TCRdb re-derived calls from the multiplex PCR reads in MiXCR, one entry per CDR3 protein. The table includes more than 30,000 distinct CDR3 sequences, approximately 46% detected once. The material was PBMCs, obtained before or after stereotactic body radiation therapy (not recorded which). Source of these receptors: a donor over 45 with non-small cell lung cancer.

V gene TRBV18 combines with J gene TRBJ1-4; D gene unclear. Germline V gene sequence: CDR1 KGHSH, CDR2 LQKENI. This CDR3 is built from 15 residues. V shed 8 bases and J shed 6 bases, with 19 bases lying between them. The CDR3 protein is CASAGVLDGDEKLFF. The DNA for the CDR3 is TGTGCCAGCGCCGGCGTTTTGGATGGGGATGAAAAACTGTTTTTT.

As regards this clonotype: A much larger clone lies a single base off, so this may be a read error. The chain combines TRBV7-9 with TRBJ1-1; D call uncertain. Germline values: CDR1 SEHNR, CDR2 FQNEAQ (reference sequence). V lost 5 bases and J lost 11, with 21 bases in between. This CDR3 contains 14 residues. CDR3 nucleotides: TGTGCCAGCAGCCCTGCACAACCCCTCCTTGTGGCTTTCTTT. This translates into CASSPAQPLLVAFF.

In this sample, this clonotype turned up many times. The CDR3 here is CASSEGAVAGTDEQYF. The CDR3, as DNA: TGTGCCAGCAGTGAGGGGGCGGTAGCGGGAACCGACGAGCAGTACTTC. This chain connects TRBV2 to TRBJ2-7; 8 bases are a match to TRBD2. V was pared by 3 bases and J by 5 bases, with 12 bases of the junction left unmatched. Germline CDR1 and CDR2: SNHLY and FYNNEI. CDR3 length: 16 amino acids. Based on the CDR3 plus reference TRBV2 and TRBJ2-7, the full variable domain is EPEVTQTPSHQVTQMGQEVILRCVPISNHLYFYWYRQILGQKVEFLVSFYNNEISEKSEIFDDQFSVERPDGSNFTLKIRSTKLEDSAMYFCASSEGAVAGTDEQYFGPGTRLTVT.

A word on this clonotype: A much larger clone differs from this one at a single base, so this may be a read error. The chain combines TRBV5-6 with TRBJ1-1; TRBD1 agrees at 8 bases. CDR1 and CDR2 from the germline V gene are SGHDT and YYEEEE. J lost 0 bases, V lost 0 bases, and 10 bases had no gene match. The CDR3 has 18 amino acids. CDR3 DNA: TGTGCCAGCAGCTTGGTAGCCGGGACAGGCGAACTGAACACTGAAGCTTTCTTT. Amino acid sequence: CASSLVAGTGELNTEAFF.

This clonotype was picked up one time. Just one base apart from a much larger clone, this may be a read error. V and J are TRBV18 and TRBJ2-5; 11 nucleotides line up with TRBD1. This CDR3 spans 15 amino acids. CDR1 is KGHSH and CDR2 is LQKENI in the germline V gene. The CDR3 DNA reads as TGTGCCAGCTCACCGAGGACAGGGGGCAGGGAGACCCAGTGCTTC. Amino acid sequence: CASSPRTGGRETQCF.

This clonotype appeared many times. This chain uses TRBV7-3 with TRBJ1-1; TRBD1 is a possible D gene (5 bases). This CDR3 has 14 amino acids. Trimming pared 3 bases from V and 5 bases from J, leaving 13 bases between. Germline CDR1 SGHTA, CDR2 FQGTGA. The chain's CDR3 is CASSFSAGYTEAFF. DNA of the CDR3: TGTGCCAGCAGCTTCTCAGCAGGGTATACTGAAGCTTTCTTT.

In its sample, this clonotype was seen many times. This sequence joins TRBV12-3 or TRBV12-4 and TRBJ2-1; TRBD2 matches at 10 bases. J gave up 8 bases and V 5 bases, and 9 bases lay outside the gene matches. The CDR3 is 15 amino acids. The CDR3 loop reads CASSLIAGGWDEQFF. The CDR3 nucleotides read TGTGCCAGCAGTCTAATAGCGGGGGGCTGGGATGAGCAGTTCTTC.

The table lists this clonotype with many counts. V usage is TRBV6-1 and J usage is TRBJ1-6; unclear D gene. Germline V gene lookup returns CDR1 MNHNS and CDR2 SASEGT. Trimming shortened V by 6 bases and J by 9 bases, and 9 bases separated the two germline ends. The CDR3 totals 12 residues. The CDR3 reads CASREEISPLHF. DNA of the CDR3: TGTGCCAGCAGGGAGGAAATTTCACCCCTCCACTTT.

This clonotype was counted ten times or more. The chain links TRBV28 to TRBJ1-2; a weak D match, TRBD1 (6 bases). Trimming pared 6 bases from V and 5 bases from J, leaving 10 bases between. This CDR3 is built from 12 residues. The germline CDR1 and CDR2 sequences are MDHEN and SYDVKM. The CDR3 coding sequence is TGTGCCAGCAGGCAGGGGCCTTATGGCTACACCTTC. This codes for CASRQGPYGYTF.

The chain combines TRBV5-4 with TRBJ2-7; possible D gene TRBD1, 5 bases. The germline V and J ends were trimmed by 3 bases and 3 bases, with 10 bases remaining between them. The CDR3 has 13 amino acids. Germline-derived CDR1 and CDR2 are SGHNT and YYREEE (reference sequence). In DNA, the CDR3 is TGTGCCAGCAGCTCGGACATAGACTACGAGCAGTACTTC. It encodes CASSSDIDYEQYF. Complete variable domain (other parts from reference TRBV5-4 and TRBJ2-7): ETGVTQSPTHLIKTRGQQVTLRCSSQSGHNTVSWYQQALGQGPQFIFQYYREEENGRGNFPPRFSGLQFPNYSSELNVNALELDDSALYLCASSSDIDYEQYFGPGTRLTVT.